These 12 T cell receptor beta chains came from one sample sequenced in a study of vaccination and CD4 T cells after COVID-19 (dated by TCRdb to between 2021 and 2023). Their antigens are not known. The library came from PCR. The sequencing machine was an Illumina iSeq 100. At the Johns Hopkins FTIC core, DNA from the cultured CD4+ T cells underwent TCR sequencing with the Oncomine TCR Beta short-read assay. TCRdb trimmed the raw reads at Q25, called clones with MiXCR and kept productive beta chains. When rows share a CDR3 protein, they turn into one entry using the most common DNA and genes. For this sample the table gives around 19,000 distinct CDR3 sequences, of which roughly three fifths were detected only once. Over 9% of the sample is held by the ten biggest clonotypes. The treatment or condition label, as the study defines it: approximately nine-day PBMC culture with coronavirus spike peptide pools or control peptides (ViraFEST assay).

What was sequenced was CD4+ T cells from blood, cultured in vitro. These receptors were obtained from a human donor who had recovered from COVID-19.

CDR3 coding DNA: TGTGCCAGCCTCCGACGTGTAGATAGCAATCAGCCCCAGCATTTT. This codes for CASLRRVDSNQPQHF. The rearrangement links TRBV27 to TRBJ1-5; D unclear. The CDR3 extends over 15 amino acids. Germline V gene sequence: CDR1 MNHEY, CDR2 SMNVEV (reference sequence). Trimming stripped 8 bases from V and 0 bases from J, with 14 bases between.

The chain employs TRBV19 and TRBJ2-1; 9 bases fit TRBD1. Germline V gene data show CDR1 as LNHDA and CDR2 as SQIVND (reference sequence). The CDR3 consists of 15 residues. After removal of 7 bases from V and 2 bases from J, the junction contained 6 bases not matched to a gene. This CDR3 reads CASTAGTGPYNEQFF. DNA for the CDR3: TGTGCCAGTACAGCCGGGACAGGGCCCTACAATGAGCAGTTCTTC.

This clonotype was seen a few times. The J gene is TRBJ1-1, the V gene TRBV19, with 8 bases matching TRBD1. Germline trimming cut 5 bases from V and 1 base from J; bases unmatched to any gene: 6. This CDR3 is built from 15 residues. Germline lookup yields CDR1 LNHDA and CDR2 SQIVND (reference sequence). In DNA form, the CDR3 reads TGTGCCAGTAGTGGACAGGGCCGGCCGAACACTGAAGCTTTCTTT. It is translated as CASSGQGRPNTEAFF. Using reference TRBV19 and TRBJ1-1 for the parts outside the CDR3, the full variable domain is DGGITQSPKYLFRKEGQNVTLSCEQNLNHDAMYWYRQDPGQGLRLIYYSQIVNDFQKGDIAEGYSVSREKKESFPLTVTSAQKNPTAFYLCASSGQGRPNTEAFFGQGTRLTVV.

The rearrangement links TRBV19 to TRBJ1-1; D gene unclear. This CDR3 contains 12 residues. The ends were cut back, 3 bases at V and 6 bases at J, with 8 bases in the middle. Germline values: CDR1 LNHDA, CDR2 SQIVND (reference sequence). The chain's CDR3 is CASSMRAAEAFF. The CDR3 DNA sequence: TGTGCCAGTAGTATGCGGGCAGCTGAAGCTTTCTTT.

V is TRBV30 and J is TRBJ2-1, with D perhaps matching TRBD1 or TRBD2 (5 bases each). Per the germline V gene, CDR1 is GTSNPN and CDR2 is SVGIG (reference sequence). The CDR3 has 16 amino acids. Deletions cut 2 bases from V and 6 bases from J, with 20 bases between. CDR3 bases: TGTGCCTGGAGTCCTTTGGGGACCTCAACCGCCAATGAGCAGTTCTTC. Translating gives CAWSPLGTSTANEQFF.

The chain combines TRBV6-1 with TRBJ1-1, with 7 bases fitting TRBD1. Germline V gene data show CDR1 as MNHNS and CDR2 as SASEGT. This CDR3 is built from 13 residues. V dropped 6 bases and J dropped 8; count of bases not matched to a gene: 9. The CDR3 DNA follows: TGTGCCAGCAGCCGCGATACAGGGGCGGAAGCTTTCTTT. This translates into CASSRDTGAEAFF.

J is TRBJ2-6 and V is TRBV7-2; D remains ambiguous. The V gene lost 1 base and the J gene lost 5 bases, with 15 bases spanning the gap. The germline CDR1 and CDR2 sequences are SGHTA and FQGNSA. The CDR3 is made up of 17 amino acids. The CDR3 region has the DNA TGTGCCAGCAGCTTAGAGACCCTAAGGGTCTGGGCCAACGTCCTGACTTTC. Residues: CASSLETLRVWANVLTF.

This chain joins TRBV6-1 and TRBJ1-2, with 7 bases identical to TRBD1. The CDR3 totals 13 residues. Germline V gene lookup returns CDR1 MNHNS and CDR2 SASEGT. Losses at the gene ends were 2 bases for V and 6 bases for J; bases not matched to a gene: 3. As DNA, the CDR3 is TGTGCCAGCAGTGAAATAGGGGGCGATGGCTACACCTTC. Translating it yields CASSEIGGDGYTF.

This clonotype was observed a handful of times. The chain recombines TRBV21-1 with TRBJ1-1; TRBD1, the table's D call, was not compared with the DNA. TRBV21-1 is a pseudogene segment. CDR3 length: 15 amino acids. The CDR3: CASSLPTGLGPEAFF. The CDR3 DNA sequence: TGTGCCAGCAGCTTACCGACGGGGCTTGGGCCTGAAGCTTTCTTT.

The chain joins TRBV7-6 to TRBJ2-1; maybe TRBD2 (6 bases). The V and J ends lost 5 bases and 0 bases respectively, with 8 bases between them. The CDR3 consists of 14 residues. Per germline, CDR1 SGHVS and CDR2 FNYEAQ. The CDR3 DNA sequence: TGTGCCAGCAGCGGACTAAACTCCTACAATGAGCAGTTCTTC. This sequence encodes CASSGLNSYNEQFF.

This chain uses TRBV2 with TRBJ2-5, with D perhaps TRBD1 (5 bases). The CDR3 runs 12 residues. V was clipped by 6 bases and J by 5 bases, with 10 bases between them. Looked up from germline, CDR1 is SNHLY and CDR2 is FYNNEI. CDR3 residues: CASRSPGETQYF. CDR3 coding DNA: TGTGCCAGCAGATCGCCAGGGGAGACCCAGTACTTC.

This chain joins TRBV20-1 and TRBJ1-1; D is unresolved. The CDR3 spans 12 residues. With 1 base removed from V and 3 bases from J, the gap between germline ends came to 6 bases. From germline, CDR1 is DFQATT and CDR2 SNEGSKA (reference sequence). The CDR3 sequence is CSARVVDTEAFF. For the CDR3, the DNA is TGCAGTGCTAGAGTGGTAGACACTGAAGCTTTCTTT.